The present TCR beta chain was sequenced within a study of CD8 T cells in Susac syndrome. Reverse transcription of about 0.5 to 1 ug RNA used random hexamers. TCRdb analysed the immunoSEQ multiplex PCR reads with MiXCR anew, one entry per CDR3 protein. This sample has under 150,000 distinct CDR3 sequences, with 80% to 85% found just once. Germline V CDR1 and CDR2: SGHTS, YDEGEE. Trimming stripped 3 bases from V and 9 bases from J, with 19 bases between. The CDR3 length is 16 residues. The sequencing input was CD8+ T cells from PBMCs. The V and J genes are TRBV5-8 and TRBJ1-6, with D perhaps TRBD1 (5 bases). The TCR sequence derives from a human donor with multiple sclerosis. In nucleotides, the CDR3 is TGTGCCAGCAGCTGGGGACCCCCTCGCAGTGGTTCACCCCTCCACTTT. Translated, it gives CASSWGPPRSGSPLHF.